The 12 T cell receptor beta chains below were found in one sample sequenced in a study of blood T cell repertoires in COVID-19. Data came from immunoSEQ multiplex PCR; TCRdb stores just in-frame clones and leaves some out. The sample shows around 95,000 clones, approximately 90% of them seen only once. The sample comprised peripheral blood. These receptors came from a man aged 50 to 59 with acute or convalescent COVID-19.

This clone was counted once. This chain uses TRBV7-2 with TRBJ2-7, with D unresolved. CDR1 and CDR2 (germline): SGHTA, FQGNSA. This CDR3 comprises 12 residues. Trimming left V 1 base short and J 6 bases short, with 7 bases between. The CDR3, as DNA: TGTGCCAGCAGCTTAGATGTCGGCGAGCAGTACTTC. As protein: CASSLDVGEQYF.

The chain employs TRBV18 and TRBJ1-1; 7 bases are a match to TRBD1. Germline V gene lookup returns CDR1 KGHSH and CDR2 LQKENI. This CDR3 is built from 14 residues. J lost 5 bases, V lost 6 bases, and 9 bases had no gene match. CDR3 sequence: CASSQGGEGTEAFF. CDR3 coding DNA: TGTGCCAGCTCCCAAGGGGGCGAGGGGACTGAAGCTTTCTTT.

This chain joins TRBV6-5 and TRBJ2-7, with D possibly matching TRBD2 (6 bases). This CDR3 region has 13 residues. The germline V gene encodes CDR1 MNHEY and CDR2 SVGAGI. Trimming left V 6 bases short and J 0 bases short, with 9 bases between. CDR3 sequence (DNA): TGTGCCAGCAGCCAGCGGGCCTCCTACGAGCAGTACTTC. It specifies CASSQRASYEQYF.

The V and J genes are TRBV6-1 and TRBJ1-4; D gene ambiguous. The CDR3 has 14 residues. Germline CDR1 is MNHNS and CDR2 is SASEGT. V was cut by 6 bases and J by 2 bases, with 10 bases left in between. Here the CDR3 reads CASRRESTNEKLFF. DNA for the CDR3: TGTGCCAGCAGAAGGGAGTCGACTAATGAAAAACTGTTTTTT.

J is TRBJ1-3 and V is TRBV12-3 or TRBV12-4; D not resolved. V was shortened by 6 bases and J by 7 bases, with 7 bases between the two germline ends. CDR3 length: 11 residues. CDR3 in DNA: TGTGCCAGCAGGCCCCGGAACACCATATATTTT. As protein: CASRPRNTIYF.

The genes are TRBV7-6 and TRBJ2-3, with 11 bases matching TRBD2. Germline CDR1 reads SGHVS; CDR2 reads FNYEAQ. V lost 1 base and J lost 6; bases outside the gene matches: 6. CDR3 size: 16 residues. DNA of the CDR3: TGTGCCAGCAGCTTAGAGACTAGCGGGAATTTTGATACGCAGTATTTT. Translated, it gives CASSLETSGNFDTQYF.

The genes are TRBV3-1 (or the pseudogene TRBV3-2) and TRBJ1-1; D unclear. With 1 base removed from V and 10 bases from J, the gap between germline ends came to 13 bases. CDR3 length: 13 residues. Per the germline V gene, CDR1 is LGHDT and CDR2 is YNNKEL (reference sequence). Written as DNA, the CDR3 is TGTGCCAGCAGCCAAGCCCGGGGAAGTGGAGCTTTCTTT. Amino acid sequence: CASSQARGSGAFF.

This clone was observed a single time. The chain uses TRBV21-1 and TRBJ2-5; TRBD1 was called by the table and not checked on the DNA. TRBV21-1 is marked as a pseudogene. This CDR3 comprises 16 residues. CDR3 in amino acids: CASSKKDDRGQETQYF. As DNA, the CDR3 is TGTGCCAGCAGCAAAAAGGATGACAGGGGGCAGGAGACCCAGTACTTC.

This sequence joins TRBV7-8 and TRBJ1-6; D is possibly TRBD1 (5 bases). The V gene's germline CDR1 is SGHVS and CDR2 FQNEAQ. This CDR3 comprises 16 residues. The germline V and J ends were trimmed by 5 bases and 4 bases, with 15 bases remaining between them. CDR3 sequence: CASSQRGRDYNSPLHF. For the CDR3, the DNA is TGTGCCAGCAGCCAAAGAGGCAGGGATTATAATTCACCCCTCCACTTT.

The rearrangement links TRBV29-1 to TRBJ1-3, with TRBD1 matching over 7 bases. The CDR3 spans 18 residues. Germline V gives CDR1 SQVTM, CDR2 ANQGSEA. V trimming: 3 bases; J trimming: 0 bases; junction bases outside the gene matches: 14. CDR3 nucleotide sequence: TGCAGCGTTGAGGCATCATTTGGACAGGCGACCTCTGGAAACACCATATATTTT. It is translated as CSVEASFGQATSGNTIYF. Filled out from reference TRBV29-1 and TRBJ1-3, the complete variable domain reads SAVISQKPSRDICQRGTSLTIQCQVDSQVTMMFWYRQQPGQSLTLIATANQGSEATYESGFVIDKFPISRPNLTFSTLTVSNMSPEDSSIYLCSVEASFGQATSGNTIYFGEGSWLTVV.

The V gene is TRBV18, the J gene TRBJ1-6; 9 bases line up with TRBD1. Looked up from germline, CDR1 is KGHSH and CDR2 is LQKENI. The V and J ends lost 4 bases and 5 bases, in that order; junction bases with no gene match: 6. There are 16 residues in the CDR3. CDR3 loop: CASSLNRQGDNSPLHF. CDR3 nucleotide sequence: TGTGCCAGCTCACTTAACCGACAGGGGGATAATTCACCCCTCCACTTT.

The chain combines TRBV6-2 or TRBV6-3 with TRBJ2-7, with 8 nucleotides matching TRBD1. CDR1 and CDR2 (germline): MNHEY, SVGEGT. The CDR3 contains 13 residues. The ends lost 5 bases at V and 4 bases at J; junction bases unmatched: 4. This CDR3 is CASSRTGRYEQYF. CDR3 nucleotides: TGTGCCAGCAGTCGGACAGGGCGTTACGAGCAGTACTTC.